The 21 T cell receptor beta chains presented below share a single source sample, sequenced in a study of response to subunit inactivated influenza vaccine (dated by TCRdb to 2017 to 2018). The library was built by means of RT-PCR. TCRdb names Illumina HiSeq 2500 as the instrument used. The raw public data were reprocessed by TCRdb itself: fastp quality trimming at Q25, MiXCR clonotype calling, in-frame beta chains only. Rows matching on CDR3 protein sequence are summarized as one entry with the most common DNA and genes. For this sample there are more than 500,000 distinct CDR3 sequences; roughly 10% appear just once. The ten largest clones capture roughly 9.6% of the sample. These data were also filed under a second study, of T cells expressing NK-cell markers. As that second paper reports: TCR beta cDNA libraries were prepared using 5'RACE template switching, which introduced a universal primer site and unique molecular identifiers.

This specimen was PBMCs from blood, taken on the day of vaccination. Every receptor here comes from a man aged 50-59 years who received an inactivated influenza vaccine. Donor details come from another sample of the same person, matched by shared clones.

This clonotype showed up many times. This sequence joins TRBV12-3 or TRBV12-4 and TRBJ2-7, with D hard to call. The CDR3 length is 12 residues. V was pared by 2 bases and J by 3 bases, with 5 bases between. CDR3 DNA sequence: TGTGCCAGCAGTTTACGGAGCTACGAGCAGTACTTC. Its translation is CASSLRSYEQYF.

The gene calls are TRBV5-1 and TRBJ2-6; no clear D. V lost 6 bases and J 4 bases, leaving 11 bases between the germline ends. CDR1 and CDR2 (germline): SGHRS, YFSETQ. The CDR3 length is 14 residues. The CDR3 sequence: CASIFNSGANVLTF. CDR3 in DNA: TGCGCCAGCATCTTCAACTCAGGGGCCAACGTCCTGACTTTC.

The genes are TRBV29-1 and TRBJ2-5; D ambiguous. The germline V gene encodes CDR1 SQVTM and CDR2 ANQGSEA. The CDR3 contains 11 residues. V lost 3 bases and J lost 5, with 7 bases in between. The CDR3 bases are TGCAGCGTTGACTCGTCGGAGACCCAGTACTTC. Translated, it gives CSVDSSETQYF. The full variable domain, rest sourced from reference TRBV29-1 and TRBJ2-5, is SAVISQKPSRDICQRGTSLTIQCQVDSQVTMMFWYRQQPGQSLTLIATANQGSEATYESGFVIDKFPISRPNLTFSTLTVSNMSPEDSSIYLCSVDSSETQYFGPGTRLLVL.

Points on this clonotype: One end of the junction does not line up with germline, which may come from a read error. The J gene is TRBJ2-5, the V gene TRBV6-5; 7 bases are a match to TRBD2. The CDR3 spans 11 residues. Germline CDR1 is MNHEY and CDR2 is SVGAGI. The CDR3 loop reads CASSWSGIPHF. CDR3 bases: TGTGCCAGCAGTTGGAGCGGGATCCCACACTTC.

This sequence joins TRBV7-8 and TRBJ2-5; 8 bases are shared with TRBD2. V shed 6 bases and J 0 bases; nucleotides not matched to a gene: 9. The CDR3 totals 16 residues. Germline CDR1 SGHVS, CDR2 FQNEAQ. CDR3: CASSPSGSGYQETQYF. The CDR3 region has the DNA TGTGCCAGCAGTCCCAGCGGGAGTGGGTACCAAGAGACCCAGTACTTC.

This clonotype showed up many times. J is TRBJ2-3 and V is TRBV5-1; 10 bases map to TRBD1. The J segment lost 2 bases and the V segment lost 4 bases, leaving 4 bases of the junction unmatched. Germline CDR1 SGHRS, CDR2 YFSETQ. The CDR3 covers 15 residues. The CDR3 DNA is TGCGCCAGCAGCGTCGGGACAGGGGCCACAGATACGCAGTATTTT. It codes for CASSVGTGATDTQYF. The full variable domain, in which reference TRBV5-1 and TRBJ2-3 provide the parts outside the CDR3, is KAGVTQTPRYLIKTRGQQVTLSCSPISGHRSVSWYQQTPGQGLQFLFEYFSETQRNKGNFPGRFSGRQFSNSRSEMNVSTLELGDSALYLCASSVGTGATDTQYFGPGTRLTVL.

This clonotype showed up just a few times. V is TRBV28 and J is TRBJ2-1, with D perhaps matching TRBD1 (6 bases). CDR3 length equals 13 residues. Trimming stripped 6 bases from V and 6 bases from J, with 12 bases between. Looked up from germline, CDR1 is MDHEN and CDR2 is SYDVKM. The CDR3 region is CASREQGVNEQFF. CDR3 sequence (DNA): TGTGCCAGCAGGGAACAGGGAGTCAATGAGCAGTTCTTC.

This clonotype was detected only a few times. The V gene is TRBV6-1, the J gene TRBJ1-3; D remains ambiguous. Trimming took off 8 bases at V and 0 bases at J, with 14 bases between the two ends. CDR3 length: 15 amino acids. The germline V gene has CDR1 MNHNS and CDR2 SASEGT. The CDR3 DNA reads TGTGCCAGCCGAGTCGGGAGCGGCTCTGGAAACACCATATATTTT. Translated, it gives CASRVGSGSGNTIYF.

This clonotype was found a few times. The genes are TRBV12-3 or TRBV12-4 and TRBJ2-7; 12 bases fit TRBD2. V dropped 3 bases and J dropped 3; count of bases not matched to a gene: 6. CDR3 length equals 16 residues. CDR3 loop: CASSFFLAGGYYEQYF. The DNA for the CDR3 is TGTGCCAGCAGTTTTTTTCTAGCGGGGGGGTACTACGAGCAGTACTTC.

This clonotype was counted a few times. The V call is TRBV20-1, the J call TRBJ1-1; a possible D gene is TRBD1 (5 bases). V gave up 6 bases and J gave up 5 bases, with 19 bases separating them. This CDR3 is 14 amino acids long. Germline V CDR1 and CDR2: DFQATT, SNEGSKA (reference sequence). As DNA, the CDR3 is TGCAGTGCCCCTAGACAAGGGGTTCTAACTGAAGCTTTCTTT. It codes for CSAPRQGVLTEAFF.

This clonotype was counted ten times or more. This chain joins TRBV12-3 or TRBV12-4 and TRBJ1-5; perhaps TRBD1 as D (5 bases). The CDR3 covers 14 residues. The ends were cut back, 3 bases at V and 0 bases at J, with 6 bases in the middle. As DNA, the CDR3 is TGTGCCAGCAGTTTCAGGGATAGCAATCAGCCCCAGCATTTT. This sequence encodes CASSFRDSNQPQHF.

The CDR3 region has the DNA TGTGCCAGCAGGCGGACAGGGAACACAGATACGCAGTATTTT. Translated, it gives CASRRTGNTDTQYF. The V call is TRBV12-3 or TRBV12-4, the J call TRBJ2-3, with 8 bases identical to TRBD1. Unmatched junction bases numbered 4, after V lost 6 bases and J lost 2 bases. CDR3 length equals 14 residues.

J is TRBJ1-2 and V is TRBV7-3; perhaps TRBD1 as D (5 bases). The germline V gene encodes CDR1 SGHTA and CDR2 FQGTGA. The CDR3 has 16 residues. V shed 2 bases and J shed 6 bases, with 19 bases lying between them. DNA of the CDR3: TGTGCCAGCAGCTTAGAGCCAGGGTCCCATTTCGATGGCTACACCTTC. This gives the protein CASSLEPGSHFDGYTF.

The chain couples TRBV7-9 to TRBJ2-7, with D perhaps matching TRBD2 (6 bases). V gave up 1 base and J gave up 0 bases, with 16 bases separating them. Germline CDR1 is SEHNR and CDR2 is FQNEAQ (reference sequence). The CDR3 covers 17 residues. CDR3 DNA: TGTGCCAGCAGCTTAGATAGGGTTTTGGGGGGCTCCTACGAGCAGTACTTC. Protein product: CASSLDRVLGGSYEQYF. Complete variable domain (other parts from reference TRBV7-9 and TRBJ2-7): DTGVSQNPRHKITKRGQNVTFRCDPISEHNRLYWYRQTLGQGPEFLTYFQNEAQLEKSRLLSDRFSAERPKGSFSTLEIQRTEQGDSAMYLCASSLDRVLGGSYEQYFGPGTRLTVT.

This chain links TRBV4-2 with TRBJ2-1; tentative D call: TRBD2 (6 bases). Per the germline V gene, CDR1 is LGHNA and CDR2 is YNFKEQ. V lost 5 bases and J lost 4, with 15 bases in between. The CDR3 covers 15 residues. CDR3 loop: CASSKVQRVYNEQFF. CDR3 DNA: TGTGCCAGCAGCAAAGTACAGCGGGTTTACAATGAGCAGTTCTTC.

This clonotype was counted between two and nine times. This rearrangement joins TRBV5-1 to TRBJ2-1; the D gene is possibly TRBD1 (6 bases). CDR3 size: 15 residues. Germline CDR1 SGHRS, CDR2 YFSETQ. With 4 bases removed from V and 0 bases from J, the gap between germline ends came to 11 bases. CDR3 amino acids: CASSQGQTSYNEQFF. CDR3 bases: TGCGCCAGCAGCCAAGGACAGACCTCCTACAATGAGCAGTTCTTC. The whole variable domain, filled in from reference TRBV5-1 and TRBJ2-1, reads KAGVTQTPRYLIKTRGQQVTLSCSPISGHRSVSWYQQTPGQGLQFLFEYFSETQRNKGNFPGRFSGRQFSNSRSEMNVSTLELGDSALYLCASSQGQTSYNEQFFGPGTRLTVL.

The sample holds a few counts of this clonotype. CDR3 in amino acids: CASSLGTAGGFYNEQFF. The CDR3, as DNA: TGTGCCAGCAGCTTAGGCACAGCGGGGGGATTCTACAATGAGCAGTTCTTC. This sequence joins TRBV7-2 and TRBJ2-1, with 9 positions matching TRBD2. Germline V gene sequence: CDR1 SGHTA, CDR2 FQGNSA. The CDR3 is 17 amino acids. V lost 1 base, J lost 3 bases, and 7 bases stayed unmatched.

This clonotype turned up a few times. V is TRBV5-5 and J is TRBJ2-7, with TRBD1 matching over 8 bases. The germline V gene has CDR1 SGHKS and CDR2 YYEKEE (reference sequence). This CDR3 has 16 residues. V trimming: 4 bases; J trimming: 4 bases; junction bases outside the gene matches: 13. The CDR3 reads CASSRAGTGRIYEQYF. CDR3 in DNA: TGTGCCAGCAGCAGAGCCGGGACAGGCCGAATTTACGAGCAGTACTTC.

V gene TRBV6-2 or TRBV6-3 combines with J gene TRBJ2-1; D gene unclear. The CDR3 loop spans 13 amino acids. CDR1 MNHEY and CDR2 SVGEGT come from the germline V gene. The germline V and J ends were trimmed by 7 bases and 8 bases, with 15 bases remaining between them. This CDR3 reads CASTLRRTDEQFF. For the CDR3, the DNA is TGTGCCAGCACCCTCCGCCGGACGGATGAGCAGTTCTTC.

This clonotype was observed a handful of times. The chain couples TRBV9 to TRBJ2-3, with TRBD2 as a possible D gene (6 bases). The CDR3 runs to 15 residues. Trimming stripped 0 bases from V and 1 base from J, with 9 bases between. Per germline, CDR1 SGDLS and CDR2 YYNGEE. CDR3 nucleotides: TGTGCCAGCAGCGTAGTCGGGAGTGGCACAGATACGCAGTATTTT. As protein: CASSVVGSGTDTQYF. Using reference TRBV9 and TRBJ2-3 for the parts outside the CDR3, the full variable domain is DSGVTQTPKHLITATGQRVTLRCSPRSGDLSVYWYQQSLDQGLQFLIQYYNGEERAKGNILERFSAQQFPDLHSELNLSSLELGDSALYFCASSVVGSGTDTQYFGPGTRLTVL.

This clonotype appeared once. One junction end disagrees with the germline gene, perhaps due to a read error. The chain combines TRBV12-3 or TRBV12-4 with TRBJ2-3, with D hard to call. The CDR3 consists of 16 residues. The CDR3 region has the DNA TGTGCCCGCAGCCCCCTAGGCCCCGGGTCATCAGATACGCAGTATTTT. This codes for CARSPLGPGSSDTQYF.